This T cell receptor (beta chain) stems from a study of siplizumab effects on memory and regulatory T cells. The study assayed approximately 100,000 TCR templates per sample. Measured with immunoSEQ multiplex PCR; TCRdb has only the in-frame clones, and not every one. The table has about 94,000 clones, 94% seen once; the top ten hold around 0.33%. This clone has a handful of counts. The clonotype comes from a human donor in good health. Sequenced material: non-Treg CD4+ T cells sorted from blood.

The CDR3 DNA is TGTGCCAGCTCATCGAACACCGGGGAGCTGTTTTTT. Its translation is CASSSNTGELFF. The chain uses TRBV18 and TRBJ2-2; D unresolved. The germline V and J ends were trimmed by 5 bases and 0 bases, with 1 base remaining between them. In germline, CDR1 is KGHSH, CDR2 LQKENI. The CDR3 is 12 amino acids.